Listed here is a single TCR beta chain. TCRdb keeps only in-frame clones here, not all; method: immunoSEQ multiplex PCR. The sample includes around 180,000 clones, approximately 90% of them seen just once. This sample was taken from a study of T cell responses to AZD1222 COVID-19 vaccine. The sequence came from an adult who received the AZD1222 COVID-19 vaccine. The material sequenced was peripheral blood, taken 28 days after the second AZD1222 dose.

CDR3 sequence reads: CASSKFEGQETYEQYF. The CDR3, as DNA: TGTGCCAGCAGCAAATTTGAGGGACAGGAGACCTACGAGCAGTACTTC. The chain has TRBV21-1 and TRBJ2-7; the table gives TRBD1 as D, unverified against the DNA. TRBV21-1 corresponds to a pseudogene. This CDR3 contains 16 residues.